This T cell receptor (beta chain) was sequenced in a study of molecular identifiers for immune sequencing clone quantification. Broader study findings: Spiked Jurkat TCR RNA equivalent to one cell reportedly surfaced among approximately 990,000 naive cells. Underestimated sizes of highly expanded clones could result from identical TCR molecules that share a barcode. Over 99% of effector molecules, yet under 1% of naive-cell molecules, were held by clones above 20 RNA copies.

Methods described previously were used for bulk TCR libraries, and listed TCR primers were applied. TCRdb reanalysed the PCR reads using MiXCR and keeps one entry per CDR3 protein. The sample lists around 100,000 distinct CDR3 sequences, around 30% seen once, with less than 10% in the top ten. CDR1 and CDR2 from the germline V gene are LNHDA and SQIVND (reference sequence). Trimming removed 3 bases from V and 8 bases from J, with 14 bases in between. The CDR3 covers 14 residues. On this clonotype itself: Its target is unknown. Given the absence of the conserved phenylalanine or tryptophan at the CDR3 end, a read error is likely.

Source material: naive CD8+ T cells from blood, with Jurkat cell RNA spiked in. Subset meaning: FACS-sorted CD8+CD4-CCR7+CD45RA+ naive T cells. The TCR originated in a human donor in good health. Some libraries in this study had Jurkat cell RNA spiked in. The chain carries TRBV19 and TRBJ2-1; D remains unclear. The CDR3 is CASSMELGWDEQFL. DNA for the CDR3: TGTGCCAGTAGTATGGAACTGGGTTGGGATGAGCAGTTCTTA.